The next 21 T cell receptor beta chains were all read from a single sample in a study of OX40 agonist ivuxolimab in advanced cancers. The library was produced with the immunoSEQ multiplex PCR assay. Drawn from immuneACCESS, this table holds only the in-frame rearrangements with V and J called that TCRdb kept. Clones are partly lost; checked studies trace under half to an unresolved V gene and leave the rest unexplained. This sample comprises some 49,000 clones, nearly 85% of them detected only once. The top ten clones comprise roughly 4% of the sample. The specimen was CD4+ or CD8+ T cells sorted from blood, collected in a trial of the OX40 agonist ivuxolimab. The receptors were gathered from an adult with an advanced solid tumor such as melanoma, head and neck, liver or kidney cancer.

In DNA form, the CDR3 reads TGTGCCAGCAGTTCTACCGGGACAGGGGATGGCTACACCTTC. It translates to CASSSTGTGDGYTF. J is TRBJ1-2 and V is TRBV28; TRBD1 matches at 10 bases. With V trimmed by 4 bases and J by 6 bases, 5 bases remained unmatched. CDR1 is MDHEN, CDR2 SYDVKM, per germline. The CDR3 has 14 residues.

The rearrangement links TRBV11-2 to TRBJ2-2, with TRBD1 matching 9 bases. Per the germline V gene, CDR1 is SGHAT and CDR2 is FQNNGV. The CDR3 is 18 residues long. J gave up 4 bases and V 5 bases, and 14 bases lay outside the gene matches. The CDR3, as DNA: TGTGCCAGCAGCCTCCAGAGGACAGGGGTACTAATCACCGGGGAGCTGTTTTTT. It yields the protein CASSLQRTGVLITGELFF.

The chain carries TRBV5-8 and TRBJ1-5; D gene uncertain. Germline lookup yields CDR1 SGHTS and CDR2 YDEGEE. The V gene lost 4 bases and the J gene lost 4 bases, with 21 bases spanning the gap. CDR3 size: 17 residues. CDR3 nucleotide sequence: TGTGCCAGCAGCCTGTACCCGGGTCCTTATCATAATCAGCCCCAGCATTTT. Translated: CASSLYPGPYHNQPQHF. The full variable domain, completed using reference TRBV5-8 and TRBJ1-5, is EAGVTQSPTHLIKTRGQQATLRCSPISGHTSVYWYQQALGLGLQFLLWYDEGEERNRGNFPPRFSGRQFPNYSSELNVNALELEDSALYLCASSLYPGPYHNQPQHFGDGTRLSIL.

The chain joins TRBV7-3 to TRBJ2-3; D possibly corresponds to TRBD2 (7 bases). Between the trimmed V and J ends, which lost 0 bases and 6 bases, there was a span of 13 bases. The germline gives CDR1 SGHTA, CDR2 FQGTGA. The CDR3 has 15 residues. This CDR3 is CASSLTDGGRDTQYF. The CDR3 DNA sequence: TGTGCCAGCAGCTTAACGGACGGGGGGCGGGATACGCAGTATTTT.

The chain uses TRBV6-5 and TRBJ1-2; no definite D call. Germline assignment: CDR1 MNHEY and CDR2 SVGAGI. The length of the CDR3 is 14 residues. Trimming took 0 bases from V and 8 from J, leaving 13 bases between them. CDR3 protein: CASSYSAGDGGYTF. The DNA for the CDR3 is TGTGCCAGCAGTTACTCGGCCGGGGATGGAGGCTACACCTTC.

CDR3 sequence (DNA): TGTGCCAGCAGCTTAGGACAGGGAGCAGATACGCAGTATTTT. It is translated as CASSLGQGADTQYF. The chain employs TRBV7-6 and TRBJ2-3; 7 positions match TRBD1. This CDR3 contains 14 residues. V dropped 1 base and J dropped 4; count of bases not matched to a gene: 2. Germline V CDR1 and CDR2: SGHVS, FNYEAQ. Full variable domain (rest looked up from reference TRBV7-6 and TRBJ2-3): GAGVSQSPRYKVTKRGQDVALRCDPISGHVSLYWYRQALGQGPEFLTYFNYEAQQDKSGLPNDRFSAERPEGSISTLTIQRTEQRDSAMYRCASSLGQGADTQYFGPGTRLTVL.

J is TRBJ1-1 and V is TRBV28, with a weak D call TRBD1 (5 bases). CDR1 MDHEN and CDR2 SYDVKM come from the germline V gene. The CDR3 extends over 12 amino acids. V was cut by 6 bases and J by 6 bases, with 11 bases left in between. The CDR3 region is CASRPGTSEAFF. The CDR3 DNA sequence: TGTGCCAGCAGGCCCGGGACCTCTGAAGCTTTCTTT.

The chain is built from TRBV6-5 and TRBJ2-5; 9 bases match TRBD1. Trimming cost V 2 bases and J 4 bases; bases outside gene matches: 5. The germline V gene has CDR1 MNHEY and CDR2 SVGAGI. The CDR3 has 15 residues. CDR3 DNA sequence: TGTGCCAGCAGTTACCGGACAGGGGTGCGAGAGACCCAGTACTTC. This translates into CASSYRTGVRETQYF.

This sequence joins TRBV5-6 and TRBJ1-1, with D perhaps TRBD1 (6 bases). Trimming took off 3 bases at V and 11 bases at J, with 17 bases between the two ends. Germline lookup yields CDR1 SGHDT and CDR2 YYEEEE. There are 13 residues in the CDR3. The CDR3 here is CASSWGRGQWAFF. As DNA, the CDR3 is TGTGCCAGCAGCTGGGGGAGGGGACAATGGGCTTTCTTT.

This clone turned up a few times. V gene TRBV15 combines with J gene TRBJ1-1, with D unresolved. The V and J ends lost 6 bases and 0 bases respectively, with 17 bases between them. In germline, CDR1 is LNHNV, CDR2 YYDKDF (reference sequence). The CDR3 loop spans 16 amino acids. CDR3 nucleotides: TGTGCCACCAGGGGAGGCCGGAATTTATTGAACACTGAAGCTTTCTTT. As protein: CATRGGRNLLNTEAFF.

This chain connects TRBV6-5 to TRBJ1-1; maybe TRBD1 (5 bases). Deletions cut 5 bases from V and 3 bases from J, with 10 bases between. The CDR3 has 13 amino acids. Germline V lookup: CDR1 MNHEY, CDR2 SVGAGI. This CDR3 reads CASSVRDDTEAFF. CDR3 coding DNA: TGTGCCAGCAGTGTAAGGGACGACACTGAAGCTTTCTTT.

This clone was detected a few times. The rearrangement links TRBV7-3 to TRBJ1-6; D ambiguous. CDR1 is SGHTA, CDR2 FQGTGA, per germline. This CDR3 is built from 14 residues. The germline V and J ends were trimmed by 4 bases and 11 bases, with 15 bases remaining between them. CDR3 sequence (DNA): TGTGCCAGCAGCTCGACGGTCGGAGGGCCACCCCTCCACTTT. Translation gives CASSSTVGGPPLHF.

The rearrangement links TRBV6-5 to TRBJ1-2, with D perhaps TRBD1 (6 bases). V dropped 2 bases and J dropped 8 bases, with 15 bases sitting between them. Looked up from germline, CDR1 is MNHEY and CDR2 is SVGAGI. The CDR3 covers 14 residues. CDR3 sequence: CASSYRQAMIGYTF. In DNA form, the CDR3 reads TGTGCCAGCAGTTACCGACAGGCAATGATCGGCTACACCTTC.

The rearrangement joins TRBV7-3 to TRBJ2-3; 9 bases align to TRBD2. This CDR3 is 15 amino acids long. The J segment lost 1 base and the V segment lost 5 bases, leaving 4 bases of the junction unmatched. Germline values: CDR1 SGHTA, CDR2 FQGTGA. CDR3 loop: CASSDSSGGTDTQYF. The CDR3 bases are TGTGCCAGCAGCGATTCTAGCGGGGGCACAGATACGCAGTATTTT.

In its sample, this clone was seen once. The chain recombines TRBV10-3 with TRBJ2-1; 10 nucleotides agree with TRBD2. This CDR3 region has 15 residues. The germline gives CDR1 ENHRY, CDR2 SYGVKD. The junction had 6 bases not matched to a gene; V was cut back by 6 bases and J by 4 bases. The CDR3 sequence is CAIRQAGGDYNEQFF. The CDR3 coding sequence is TGTGCCATCAGACAAGCGGGGGGGGATTACAATGAGCAGTTCTTC.

The rearrangement links TRBV9 to TRBJ2-3, with D maybe TRBD1 (6 bases). The ends were cut back, 3 bases at V and 0 bases at J, with 11 bases in the middle. Germline V gene sequence: CDR1 SGDLS, CDR2 YYNGEE. The CDR3 loop spans 15 amino acids. As DNA, the CDR3 is TGTGCCAGCAGCGCACGGGACACGAGCACAGATACGCAGTATTTT. Translated, it gives CASSARDTSTDTQYF.

The genes are TRBV10-3 and TRBJ1-4, with no clear D. V lost 0 bases, J lost 8 bases, and 16 bases lay in between. This CDR3 is built from 16 residues. Looked up from germline, CDR1 is ENHRY and CDR2 is SYGVKD. CDR3 sequence: CAISESTRGSGEKLFF. CDR3 coding DNA: TGTGCCATCAGTGAGTCGACTCGAGGGTCGGGCGAAAAACTGTTTTTT.

V gene TRBV5-1 combines with J gene TRBJ1-1, with D unclear. The V gene lost 4 bases and the J gene lost 4 bases, with 17 bases spanning the gap. Germline V CDR1 and CDR2: SGHRS, YFSETQ. The CDR3 has 15 amino acids. In nucleotides, the CDR3 is TGCGCCAGCAGCAGGACGGGCGACTTGGGCACTGAAGCTTTCTTT. It codes for CASSRTGDLGTEAFF.

J is TRBJ2-5 and V is TRBV5-1; possible D gene TRBD1, 5 bases. The closer fit of TRBJ2-7 to the DNA end suggests the J call may be wrong. Per germline, CDR1 SGHRS and CDR2 YFSETQ. The CDR3 covers 15 residues. CDR3 nucleotides: TGCGCCAGCAGCTTAGGGGTGGCGGTCACCTACGAGCAGTACTTC. Protein product: CASSLGVAVTYEQYF.

V usage is TRBV9 and J usage is TRBJ2-3; TRBD1 or TRBD2 may be the D gene (6 bases each). The germline CDR1 and CDR2 sequences are SGDLS and YYNGEE. CDR3 length: 18 amino acids. Trimming took off 6 bases at V and 3 bases at J, with 26 bases between the two ends. The CDR3 nucleotides read TGTGCCAGCACCGGGGAGGAAGGGGGGCGGGGAATGACAGATACGCAGTATTTT. Its protein product is CASTGEEGGRGMTDTQYF.

V is TRBV5-1 and J is TRBJ1-1; D not certain. Germline loops: CDR1 SGHRS, CDR2 YFSETQ. Trimming stripped 0 bases from V and 4 bases from J, with 10 bases between. The CDR3 loop spans 14 amino acids. The CDR3 bases are TGCGCCAGCAGCTTGGAAGCAGCGCGCACTGAAGCTTTCTTT. Its translation: CASSLEAARTEAFF.